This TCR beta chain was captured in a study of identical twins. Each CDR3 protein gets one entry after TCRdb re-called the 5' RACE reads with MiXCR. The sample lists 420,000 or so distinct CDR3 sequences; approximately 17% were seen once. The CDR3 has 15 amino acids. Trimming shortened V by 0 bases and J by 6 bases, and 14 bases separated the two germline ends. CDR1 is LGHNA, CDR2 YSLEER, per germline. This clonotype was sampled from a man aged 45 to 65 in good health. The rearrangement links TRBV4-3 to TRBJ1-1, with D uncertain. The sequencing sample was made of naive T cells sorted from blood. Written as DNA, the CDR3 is TGCGCCAGCAGCCAAGATTTGGTGCCTTCCTCTGAAGCTTTCTTT. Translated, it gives CASSQDLVPSSEAFF.